Shown below are 12 T cell receptor beta chains from a single sample sequenced in a study of CD4 T cells in relation to SARS-CoV-2 and coronaviruses. CD4+ T cells from unexposed donors were obtained before the COVID-19 pandemic (2011-2018). CD4+ T cells were isolated from the cells after less than 13 days of culture. No antigen is known for these receptors. The method was immunoSEQ multiplex PCR; TCRdb's version includes in-frame clones alone and lacks a portion of them. The sample has 15,000 to 20,000 clones; around 82% are singletons. Sequences were obtained from CD4+ T cells from PBMCs, cultured in vitro. The receptors derive from a human donor in good health.

The genes are TRBV27 and TRBJ2-2; 7 nucleotides match TRBD1. The CDR3 is made up of 13 amino acids. Looked up from germline, CDR1 is MNHEY and CDR2 is SMNVEV (reference sequence). With 11 bases clipped from V and 5 bases from J, the junction kept 8 bases outside the gene matches. Here the CDR3 reads CAGQQGWTGELFF. The DNA for the CDR3 is TGTGCCGGTCAACAGGGGTGGACCGGGGAGCTGTTTTTT.

CDR3 protein: CASSGTDSNQPQHF. CDR3 coding DNA: TGTGCCAGCAGCGGGACAGATAGCAATCAGCCCCAGCATTTT. The genes are TRBV9 and TRBJ1-5, with D maybe TRBD1 (6 bases). Germline assignment: CDR1 SGDLS and CDR2 YYNGEE. Trimming shortened V by 3 bases and J by 0 bases, and 7 bases separated the two germline ends. The CDR3 runs 14 residues.

The chain combines TRBV5-1 with TRBJ2-5; 8 nucleotides line up with TRBD2. The junction had 14 bases not matched to a gene; V was cut back by 2 bases and J by 5 bases. CDR1 and CDR2 from the germline V gene are SGHRS and YFSETQ. The CDR3 has 17 amino acids. The CDR3 DNA reads TGCGCCAGCAGCTTCTCGAGCGGGAGAGGGAGTTGGGAGACCCAGTACTTC. Its translation: CASSFSSGRGSWETQYF.

This clone appeared once. V is TRBV27 and J is TRBJ1-1; D ambiguous. In germline, CDR1 is MNHEY, CDR2 SMNVEV (reference sequence). This CDR3 has 13 residues. V lost 2 bases and J lost 3, with 7 bases in between. The CDR3 reads CASSLPHDTEAFF. The DNA of the CDR3 is TGTGCCAGCAGTTTACCCCATGACACTGAAGCTTTCTTT.

The V and J genes are TRBV28 and TRBJ2-3; 9 bases are shared with TRBD1. With V trimmed by 7 bases and J by 3 bases, 2 bases remained unmatched. CDR3 length: 13 amino acids. Germline lookup yields CDR1 MDHEN and CDR2 SYDVKM. Here the CDR3 reads CASTQGATDTQYF. In DNA form, the CDR3 reads TGTGCCAGCACACAGGGGGCGACAGATACGCAGTATTTT.

This clone was seen a few times. The chain joins TRBV19 to TRBJ1-1; possible D gene TRBD1, 5 bases. CDR3 size: 14 residues. Per the germline V gene, CDR1 is LNHDA and CDR2 is SQIVND (reference sequence). The V end was cut by 2 bases, the J end by 3 bases, with 10 bases between. The chain's CDR3 is CASSITSTDTEAFF. As DNA, the CDR3 is TGTGCCAGTAGTATAACGTCGACAGACACTGAAGCTTTCTTT.

V and J are TRBV6-5 and TRBJ2-1; D remains unclear. CDR1 is MNHEY, CDR2 SVGAGI, per germline. The CDR3 spans 12 residues. V was cut by 6 bases and J by 5 bases, with 8 bases left in between. In DNA, the CDR3 is TGTGCCAGCAGAGAGAACAACAATGAGCAGTTCTTC. It encodes CASRENNNEQFF.

This sequence joins TRBV4-1 and TRBJ2-3; 10 nucleotides line up with TRBD1. V gave up 6 bases and J gave up 1 base; unmatched junction bases: 10. Germline V lookup: CDR1 MGHRA, CDR2 YSYEKL. This CDR3 region has 17 residues. The CDR3 region has the DNA TGCGCCAGCAGTGACCCGGGACAGGGGATGGGCACAGATACGCAGTATTTT. It codes for CASSDPGQGMGTDTQYF.

V is TRBV2 and J is TRBJ2-1; 9 bases match TRBD2. V dropped 2 bases and J dropped 9; count of bases not matched to a gene: 8. CDR1 is SNHLY and CDR2 is FYNNEI in the germline V gene. This CDR3 comprises 15 residues. Written as DNA, the CDR3 is TGTGCCAGCAGTGAATCGGGACTAGCTTTCTCTGAGCAGTTCTTC. It yields the protein CASSESGLAFSEQFF.

CDR3 region: CASSQVGRRSTDTQYF. The CDR3, as DNA: TGCGCCAGCAGCCAAGTCGGCAGGCGAAGCACAGATACGCAGTATTTT. The V gene is TRBV4-1, the J gene TRBJ2-3, with D unclear. The germline CDR1 and CDR2 sequences are MGHRA and YSYEKL. The CDR3 has 16 residues. V was clipped by 1 base and J by 0 bases, with 11 bases between them.

This rearrangement joins TRBV3-1 (or the pseudogene TRBV3-2) to TRBJ2-1; 7 positions agree with TRBD2. The CDR3 runs 16 residues. The J segment lost 5 bases and the V segment lost 3 bases, leaving 10 bases of the junction unmatched. CDR1 and CDR2 (germline): LGHDT, YNNKEL (reference sequence). Here the CDR3 DNA reads TGTGCCAGCAGCCAGGCGCTAGCGGTTCTACACAATGAGCAGTTCTTC. It encodes CASSQALAVLHNEQFF.

The rearrangement joins TRBV5-1 to TRBJ2-2; D is uncertain. The V gene lost 4 bases and the J gene lost 7 bases, with 20 bases spanning the gap. The CDR3 contains 16 residues. The germline gives CDR1 SGHRS, CDR2 YFSETQ. The CDR3 nucleotides read TGCGCCAGCAGCCCCGGACGAGGACGGTTTGTCGGGGAGCTGTTTTTT. Encoded protein: CASSPGRGRFVGELFF.